This T cell receptor beta chain originates from a study of shared clonotypes between healthy human individuals. Researchers sequenced unsorted PBMC DNA using ten immunoSEQ deep assay plates. The table came from immunoSEQ multiplex PCR; TCRdb's copy has only in-frame clones and leaves some out. Altogether some 490,000 clones are present, 60% to 80% being singletons, with the ten largest covering approximately 12%. The V segment lost 5 bases and the J segment 0 bases; nucleotides outside the gene matches: 3. This CDR3 comprises 14 residues. Germline CDR1 reads LGHNA; CDR2 reads YSLEER. The sequencing input was PBMCs. The receptor comes from a woman between 40 and 55 years old in good health. Some clones in this sample may be carry-over from other donors' samples. The J gene is TRBJ1-1, the V gene TRBV4-3; 7 bases map to TRBD1. As DNA, the CDR3 is TGCGCCAGCAGCACCGGGACAGTGAACACTGAAGCTTTCTTT. Translated, it gives CASSTGTVNTEAFF.